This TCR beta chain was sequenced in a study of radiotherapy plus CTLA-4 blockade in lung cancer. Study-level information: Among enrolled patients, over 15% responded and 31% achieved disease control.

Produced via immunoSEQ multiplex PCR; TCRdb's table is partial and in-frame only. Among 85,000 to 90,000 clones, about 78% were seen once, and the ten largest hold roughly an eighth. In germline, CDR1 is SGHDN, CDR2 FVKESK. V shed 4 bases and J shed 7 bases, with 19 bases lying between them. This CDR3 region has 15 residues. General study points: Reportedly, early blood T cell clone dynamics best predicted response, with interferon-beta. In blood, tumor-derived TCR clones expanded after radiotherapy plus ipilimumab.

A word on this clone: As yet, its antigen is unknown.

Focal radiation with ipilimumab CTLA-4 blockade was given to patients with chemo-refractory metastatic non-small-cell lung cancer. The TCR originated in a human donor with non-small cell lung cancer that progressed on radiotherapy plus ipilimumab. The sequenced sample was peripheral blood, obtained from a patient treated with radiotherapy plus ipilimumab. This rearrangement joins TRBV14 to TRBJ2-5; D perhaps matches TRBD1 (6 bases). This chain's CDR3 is CASSPPGQRTWTQYF. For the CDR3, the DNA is TGTGCCAGCAGCCCCCCGGGACAAAGAACGTGGACCCAGTACTTC.